Below are 22 T cell receptor beta chains sequenced from a single sample in a study of synovial regulatory T cells in juvenile arthritis (dated by TCRdb to between 2015 and 2017). The library was built by means of the immunoSEQ multiplex PCR assay. TCRdb carries this immuneACCESS record with in-frame sequences only. Its versions omit some clonotypes, under half of them owing to an unresolved V gene in the studies checked, with the rest unexplained. The sample table includes fewer than 1,500 clones. Roughly 5.4% of the sample belongs to the ten largest clones. For these receptors, no antigen is known. Paper-wide results and their limitations: Lower TCR diversity was observed in blood iaTreg cells than in other blood Treg cells, consistent with antigen-driven expansion.

The sequenced sample consisted of Treg cells from blood. Explained via the paper, the cell subset or site label denotes: HLA-DR+ inflammation-associated blood Treg cells. These receptors came from a donor younger than 30 with juvenile idiopathic arthritis.

Its frequency marks this clone as medium-sized. The chain joins TRBV5-6 to TRBJ2-3; TCRdb's assignment of TRBD2 cannot be checked, as there is no DNA. Germline assignment: CDR1 SGHDT and CDR2 YYEEEE. The CDR3 is 14 amino acids. The record lacks a DNA sequence. CDR3 protein: CASMRTAGADTQYF.

Judged by frequency, this clone is medium-sized. The chain links TRBV27 to TRBJ2-5. Germline V gene sequence: CDR1 MNHEY, CDR2 SMNVEV (reference sequence). This CDR3 contains 14 residues. No DNA was logged. The CDR3 reads CASSAIQGGETQYF.

By frequency, this clone is medium-sized. The gene calls are TRBV11-2 and TRBJ2-2; TCRdb reports TRBD2, a call that lacks DNA to check it against. CDR1 is SGHAT, CDR2 FQNNGV, per germline. CDR3 length equals 17 residues. DNA is not recorded here. CDR3 sequence: CASSMGLAGVRTGELFF.

The chain recombines TRBV20-1 with TRBJ2-5; TCRdb's D gene call, TRBD2, goes unchecked for lack of DNA. The CDR3 is 11 amino acids. This entry has no DNA. Germline V gene data show CDR1 as DFQATT and CDR2 as SNEGSKA (reference sequence). This chain's CDR3 is CSAAGVETQYF.

This clone is identified as medium-sized from frequency. The chain is built from TRBV30 and TRBJ1-2; the TCRdb call, TRBD1, lacks DNA for checking. The CDR3 is 12 residues long. DNA is not on record. Per the germline V gene, CDR1 is GTSNPN and CDR2 is SVGIG (reference sequence). The CDR3 is CAWTGRSSGYTF. Complete variable domain (other parts from reference TRBV30 and TRBJ1-2): SQTIHQWPATLVQPVGSPLSLECTVEGTSNPNLYWYRQAAGRGLQLLFYSVGIGQISSEVPQNLSASRPQDRQFILSSKKLLLSDSGFYLCAWTGRSSGYTFGSGTRLTVV.

The rearrangement joins TRBV9 to TRBJ2-1; as DNA is missing, the TRBD2 call by TCRdb cannot be tested. The CDR3 loop spans 17 amino acids. A DNA sequence was not provided. Germline CDR1 SGDLS, CDR2 YYNGEE. Here the CDR3 reads CASSPRPFAGVGNEQFF.

By frequency, this clone registers medium-sized. The chain employs TRBV18 and TRBJ2-3; TCRdb names TRBD2, which stays unverified in the absence of DNA. Germline assignment: CDR1 KGHSH and CDR2 LQKENI. The CDR3 has 19 amino acids. DNA for this receptor is not on file. CDR3 in amino acids: CASSQPRISGEGMTDTQYF.

Its frequency marks this clone as medium-sized. The rearrangement joins TRBV19 to TRBJ1-4; the D call from TCRdb, TRBD1, cannot be confirmed without DNA. This CDR3 is 14 amino acids long. No DNA was logged. Germline CDR1 reads LNHDA; CDR2 reads SQIVND (reference sequence). The CDR3 sequence is CASSTGGVGEKLFF.

This clone is classed as medium-sized by frequency. The chain has TRBV5-1 and TRBJ2-2. Germline CDR1 is SGHRS and CDR2 is YFSETQ. This CDR3 is built from 11 residues. No DNA was logged. CDR3 protein: CASKATGELFF.

This clone counts as medium-sized by frequency. The chain carries TRBV4-1 and TRBJ1-6. CDR1 MGHRA and CDR2 YSYEKL come from the germline V gene. This CDR3 contains 14 residues. The DNA is unrecorded. This CDR3 reads CASSSPSTGSPLHF.

This clone is classed as medium-sized by frequency. The chain carries TRBV20-1 and TRBJ1-1. CDR1 DFQATT and CDR2 SNEGSKA come from the germline V gene (reference sequence). This CDR3 comprises 11 residues. Nucleotide data are not available. CDR3 in amino acids: CSARVLPQAFF.

In terms of frequency, this clone is medium-sized. The rearrangement links TRBV10-3 to TRBJ1-1; TCRdb outputs TRBD1, but without DNA this stays unchecked. The germline gives CDR1 ENHRY, CDR2 SYGVKD. This CDR3 region has 16 residues. No DNA is listed. Here the CDR3 reads CAIGSDSRVMNTEAFF.

This chain joins TRBV29-1 and TRBJ2-2; TCRdb calls TRBD1, which cannot be checked without DNA. Looked up from germline, CDR1 is SQVTM and CDR2 is ANQGSEA. The CDR3 consists of 14 residues. No DNA has been recorded. This CDR3 is CSVQGQGGTGELFF.

The CDR3 region is CASSAFAGELFF. The chain links TRBV9 to TRBJ2-2; TCRdb picks TRBD2, but there is no DNA to check that call. The CDR3 loop spans 12 amino acids. No DNA was logged. Germline CDR1 and CDR2: SGDLS and YYNGEE.

The chain links TRBV30 to TRBJ1-2. CDR3 length equals 15 residues. Nucleotide data are not available. Germline loops: CDR1 GTSNPN, CDR2 SVGIG (reference sequence). The CDR3 spells CAWSGGGHEGRGYTF.

According to its frequency, this clone is medium-sized (0.01 to 0.1%). V is TRBV28 and J is TRBJ2-2. Germline lookup yields CDR1 MDHEN and CDR2 SYDVKM. CDR3 length: 14 amino acids. No DNA appears here. CDR3 amino acids: CASRPPLVAGELFF.

This clone is called medium-sized based on its frequency. This chain connects TRBV7-8 to TRBJ2-3; TCRdb's D gene call, TRBD1, goes unchecked for lack of DNA. CDR1 is SGHVS, CDR2 FQNEAQ, per germline. CDR3 length: 12 amino acids. The DNA sequence is not available. The chain's CDR3 is CASSLYAETQYF.

This clone is classed as medium-sized by frequency. The chain links TRBV7-7 to TRBJ2-3; TCRdb indicates TRBD1, and absent DNA this call remains unverified. There are 14 residues in the CDR3. DNA is not on record. The V gene's germline CDR1 is SSHAT and CDR2 FNYEAQ (reference sequence). CDR3: CASSLGQNTDTQYF.

The chain is built from TRBV19 and TRBJ2-1; TCRdb's D call of TRBD2 is untestable without DNA. This CDR3 spans 15 amino acids. No DNA has been recorded. Germline lookup yields CDR1 LNHDA and CDR2 SQIVND (reference sequence). CDR3 sequence reads: CASSSTSGRAYEQFF.

The chain joins TRBV18 to TRBJ1-6. The CDR3 spans 13 residues. No nucleotide data were recorded. Germline V CDR1 and CDR2: KGHSH, LQKENI. The CDR3 sequence is CASVKDRGNPLHF.

Considering frequency, this clone is medium-sized. The rearrangement links TRBV4-2 to TRBJ1-4. The CDR3 totals 12 residues. No nucleotide data were recorded. Germline V gene lookup returns CDR1 LGHNA and CDR2 YNFKEQ. CDR3 region: CASSQEGEKLFF.

This clone shows up as medium-sized by frequency. V and J are TRBV7-2 and TRBJ2-5. The CDR3 is 11 amino acids. This entry has no DNA. Germline CDR1 and CDR2: SGHTA and FQGNSA. Here the CDR3 reads CASSSTETQYF.